These T cell receptor beta chains were read from a single sample in a study of blood T cell repertoires in COVID-19. Clones were read by immunoSEQ multiplex PCR, and TCRdb kept only the in-frame ones, dropping some. The data hold more than 250,000 clones, with around 87% observed a single time. Sample: PBMCs or T cells enriched from blood (not recorded which). These receptors all come from a woman in her 30s who had recovered from COVID-19. CDR3s include the opening cysteine and the closing phenylalanine or tryptophan. D genes are given only for firm matches. A row's size may be missing; if present it is once, few, many or a size class.

D	J	size	V	DNA	CDR3
TRBD1	TRBJ1-1	NA	TRBV28	TGTGCCAGCAGTAGTAAGGCAGGGGGTGGCTTCTCCACTGAAGCTTTCTTT	CASSSKAGGGFSTEAFF
TRBD2	TRBJ2-5	NA	TRBV5-1	TGCGCCAGCAGCTTTGGACTAGCGGGGGGACAAGAGACCCAGTACTTC	CASSFGLAGGQETQYF
TRBD2	TRBJ2-3	few	TRBV9	TGTGCCAGCAGCGTAGGCCTAGCGGCGAGAGATACGCAGTATTTT	CASSVGLAARDTQYF
NA	TRBJ1-3	NA	TRBV7-2	TGTGCCAGCAGCTTCGGGCAGGGAAGTGGAAACACCATATATTTT	CASSFGQGSGNTIYF
TRBD1	TRBJ1-1	few	TRBV28	TGTGCCAGCAGAGATACAGGGGTAACTGAAGCTTTCTTT	CASRDTGVTEAFF
TRBD1	TRBJ1-2	NA	TRBV7-2	TGTGCCAGCAGCTTAGACCGGGACAGGGGGCTCGGAGGCTACACCTTC	CASSLDRDRGLGGYTF
NA	TRBJ2-3	NA	TRBV5-4	TGTGCCAGCAGCTTGAGACAGGGCACAGATACGCAGTATTTT	CASSLRQGTDTQYF
NA	TRBJ1-1	NA	TRBV14	TGTGCCAGCAGCCAAATCGAGGATTCACTGAAGGCTTTCTTT	CASSQIEDSLKAFF
TRBD1	TRBJ1-3	NA	TRBV4-3	TGCGCCAGCAGCAAAAACCCCGGACAGGGGGCATCTGGAAACACCATATATTTT	CASSKNPGQGASGNTIYF
NA	TRBJ1-3	few	TRBV6-6	TGTGCCAGCAGTCCGCGACAGCCTTTACGCTCTGGAAACACCATATATTTT	CASSPRQPLRSGNTIYF
TRBD2	TRBJ2-5	once	TRBV29-1	TGCAGCGCCCTACTAGCGGGGGAAGAGACCCAGTACTTC	CSALLAGEETQYF
NA	TRBJ2-5	NA	TRBV27	TGTGCCAGCAGTGTCGGACAGCGGTACCAAGAGACCCAGTACTTC	CASSVGQRYQETQYF
NA	TRBJ1-3	NA	TRBV5-4	TGTGCCAGCAGCTTGGCCGGGGGTGGTGGAAACACCATATATTTT	CASSLAGGGGNTIYF
NA	TRBJ1-2	NA	TRBV19	TGTGCCAGTAGTATAGTTGCCGGAGCTAACTATGGCTACACCTTC	CASSIVAGANYGYTF
TRBD2	TRBJ2-3	once	TRBV13	TGTGCCAGCAGCTCCCGGACTAGCGGGGGGAGCACAGATACGCAGTATTTT	CASSSRTSGGSTDTQYF
TRBD1	TRBJ1-6	once	TRBV19	TGTGCCAGTAGCTCCACAGGGGGCGTTGATTCACCCCTCCACTTT	CASSSTGGVDSPLHF
NA	TRBJ1-2	few	TRBV13	TGTGCCAGCAGCTTAAACAGGAGGGGTGGCTACACCTTC	CASSLNRRGGYTF
NA	TRBJ1-4	NA	TRBV5-1	TGCGCCAGCAGCTTGGTGCCAGGGAATGAAAAACTGTTTTTT	CASSLVPGNEKLFF
TRBD1	TRBJ2-7	NA	TRBV7-9	TGTGCCAGCAGCCCGAGGCCCGGGACAGGGATCTACGAGCAGTACTTC	CASSPRPGTGIYEQYF
TRBD1	TRBJ1-5	once	TRBV19	TGTGCCAGTAGTAAAACAGGGGTTCGGAATCAGCCCCAGCATTTT	CASSKTGVRNQPQHF
TRBD1	TRBJ1-2	NA	TRBV30	TGTGCCTGGAGTCCCGATCCCGGGACAGGGGGCTATGGCTACACCTTC	CAWSPDPGTGGYGYTF
NA	TRBJ1-1	NA	TRBV5-1	TGCGCCAGCAGCTTTGACAAGAACACTGAAGCTTTCTTT	CASSFDKNTEAFF
NA	TRBJ2-2	NA	TRBV25-1	TGTGCCAGCAGTGAACAGGTTGATACCGGGGAGCTGTTTTTT	CASSEQVDTGELFF
NA	TRBJ2-7	NA	TRBV6-1	TGTGCCAGTATCGAGGGGGGGGAGCAGTACTTC	CASIEGGEQYF
TRBD2	TRBJ2-7	NA	TRBV2	TGTGCCAGCATTCCGGGACTAGCGGGTGGTAAGCAGTACTTC	CASIPGLAGGKQYF
NA	TRBJ1-2	NA	TRBV28	TGTGCCAGCAGTTTGGGAGCTAACTATGGCTACACCTTC	CASSLGANYGYTF
NA	TRBJ1-1	NA	TRBV27	TGTGCCAGCGCCGCCCTGTGGGAGAGACGGGGAGCTTTCTTT	CASAALWERRGAFF
TRBD1	TRBJ1-3	NA	TRBV4-3	TGCGCCAGCAGCCAAGGGACAGGGACTGGAAACACCATATATTTT	CASSQGTGTGNTIYF
TRBD1	TRBJ1-2	NA	TRBV7-8	TGTGCCAGCAGCCGAGCGGACAGGCCGTATGGCTACACCTTC	CASSRADRPYGYTF
NA	TRBJ1-2	once	TRBV2	TGTGCCAGCACGGGAATCCAAGACTTTTCTGGTGGCTACACCTTC	CASTGIQDFSGGYTF
NA	TRBJ2-1	NA	TRBV7-9	TGTGCCAGCAGCTTAGGAGGGGGCTCCTACAATGAGCAGTTCTTC	CASSLGGGSYNEQFF
NA	TRBJ2-2	once	TRBV21-1	TGTGCCAGCAGCAAAGCTGGCGCGACTAGCTTAAACACCGGGGAGCTGTTTTTT	CASSKAGATSLNTGELFF
TRBD2	TRBJ2-7	NA	TRBV5-6	TGTGCCAGCAGATTGCGCGGGGGCGAGCAGTACTTC	CASRLRGGEQYF
TRBD1	TRBJ1-2	NA	TRBV19	TGTGCCAGTAGTACCCGAGGGCAGGGGGCAAGCTACACCTTC	CASSTRGQGASYTF
NA	TRBJ1-2	NA	TRBV20-1	TGCAGTGCTAGAAAGGGACGGGGGAGCACCTTC	CSARKGRGSTF
TRBD2	TRBJ2-5	NA	TRBV5-5	TGTGCCAGCAGCTTGGAGGGGAGGGACCAAGAGACCCAGTACTTC	CASSLEGRDQETQYF
NA	TRBJ2-7	once	TRBV6-2/TRBV6-3	TGTGCCAGCAGTGTCTCACGGACAGCCTCCTACGAGCAGTACTTC	CASSVSRTASYEQYF
NA	TRBJ1-4	NA	TRBV6-6	TGTGCCAGCACCCCCGCGCTCATCGGGGAAAAACTGTTTTTT	CASTPALIGEKLFF
TRBD2	TRBJ2-5	NA	TRBV7-2	TGTGCCAGCAGCTCCGGAGGGACTAGCGGAGAGACCCAGTACTTC	CASSSGGTSGETQYF
NA	TRBJ1-2	NA	TRBV6-2/TRBV6-3	TGTGCCAGCAGTGGGGGGGCCCTCTACACCTTC	CASSGGALYTF
TRBD1	TRBJ1-2	NA	TRBV29-1	TGCAGCGTTGGTGCCGGGACAGGGATCTATGGCTACACCTTC	CSVGAGTGIYGYTF
NA	TRBJ2-5	NA	TRBV11-2	TGTGCCAGCAGCTTATCATGGCAACAAGAGACCCAGTACTTC	CASSLSWQQETQYF
TRBD2	TRBJ2-3	NA	TRBV4-2	TGTGCCAGCAGCCAAGATGGGCTAGCGGGGGGCACAGATACGCAGTATTTT	CASSQDGLAGGTDTQYF
TRBD1	TRBJ1-1	NA	TRBV19	TGTGCCAGTAGCCCAGGCAGGGGGACTGAAGCTTTCTTT	CASSPGRGTEAFF
NA	TRBJ2-1	once	TRBV19	TGTGCCAGTAGTTTGGACTCCCGCGCTGAGCAGTTCTTC	CASSLDSRAEQFF
TRBD1	TRBJ2-7	NA	TRBV2	TGTGCCAGCCCCGAAATTCAGGGGGAAAGCTCCTACGAGCAGTACTTC	CASPEIQGESSYEQYF
NA	TRBJ2-5	NA	TRBV2	TGTGCCACCTACAGACACCCAGAGACCCAGTACTTC	CATYRHPETQYF
NA	TRBJ2-7	once	TRBV5-1	TGCGCCAGCACCCCTTTAGACAGATTCTACGAGCAGTACTTC	CASTPLDRFYEQYF
NA	TRBJ2-2	NA	TRBV16	TGTGCCAGCAGCCAATTTCAGGGGAACACCGGGGAGCTGTTTTTT	CASSQFQGNTGELFF
TRBD1	TRBJ2-7	NA	TRBV11-2	TGTGCCAGCAGCTTAGGTTTACAGGGGAGCTCCTACGAGCAGTACTTC	CASSLGLQGSSYEQYF
TRBD1	TRBJ2-6	NA	TRBV19	TGTGCCAGTAGTATTACAGGGGCATCCTCTGGGGCCAACGTCCTGACTTTC	CASSITGASSGANVLTF
TRBD1	TRBJ1-2	NA	TRBV3-1/TRBV3-2	TGTGCCAGCAGCCAAGACTGGGGACAGGGTCCGGAGGGCTACACCTTC	CASSQDWGQGPEGYTF
NA	TRBJ1-6	few	TRBV9	TGTGCCAGCAGCGTAGGGGGGCACGACTTTTCACCCCTCCACTTT	CASSVGGHDFSPLHF
NA	TRBJ1-2	NA	TRBV30	TGTGCCTGGAGTGTGCCAGGGAAGGTTGGCTACACCTTC	CAWSVPGKVGYTF
NA	TRBJ1-1	NA	TRBV7-2	TGTGCCAGCATCCTCCGAAGGGGATATACTGAAGCTTTCTTT	CASILRRGYTEAFF
TRBD1	TRBJ2-7	NA	TRBV6-1	TGTGCCAGCAGTGAAAGGAGGCAGGGGGCCTACGAGCAGTACTTC	CASSERRQGAYEQYF
TRBD1	TRBJ1-2	NA	TRBV3-1/TRBV3-2	TGTGCCAGCAGCCAGCAGGGGGGCGATGGCTACACCTTC	CASSQQGGDGYTF
NA	TRBJ2-3	few	TRBV7-2	TGTGCCAGCAGCTTAGTACAGGCTCGCACAGATACGCAGTATTTT	CASSLVQARTDTQYF
NA	TRBJ1-6	NA	TRBV21-1	TGTGCCAGCAGCAAAAGCCCGGGATGGTTGAGGAGATTCCTTTCACCCCTCCACTTT	CASSKSPGWLRRFLSPLHF
NA	TRBJ1-5	NA	TRBV5-8	TGTGCCAGCAACGGGGGAGGGGCCAATCAGCCCCAGCATTTT	CASNGGGANQPQHF